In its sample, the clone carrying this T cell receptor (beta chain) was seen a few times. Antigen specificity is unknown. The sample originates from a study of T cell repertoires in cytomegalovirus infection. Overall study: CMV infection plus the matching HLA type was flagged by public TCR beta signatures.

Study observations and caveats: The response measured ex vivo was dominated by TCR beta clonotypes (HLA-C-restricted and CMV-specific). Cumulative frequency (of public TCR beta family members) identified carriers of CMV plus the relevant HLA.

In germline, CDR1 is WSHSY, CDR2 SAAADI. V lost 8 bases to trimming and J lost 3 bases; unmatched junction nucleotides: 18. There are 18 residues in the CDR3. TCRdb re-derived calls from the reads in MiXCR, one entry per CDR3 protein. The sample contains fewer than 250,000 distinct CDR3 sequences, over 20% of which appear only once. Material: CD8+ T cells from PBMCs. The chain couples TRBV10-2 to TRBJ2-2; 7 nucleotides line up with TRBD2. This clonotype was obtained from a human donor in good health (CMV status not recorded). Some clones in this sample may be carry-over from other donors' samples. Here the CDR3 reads CASSPENRDYLYTGELFF. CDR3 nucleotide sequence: TGCGCCAGCTCCCCCGAAAACCGGGACTACCTTTACACCGGGGAGCTGTTTTTT.